Shown below are 13 T cell receptor beta chains from a single sample sequenced in a study of T cell changes during pregnancy in multiple sclerosis. Profiling relied on immunoSEQ multiplex PCR, and the TCRdb table lists in-frame clones only, not all of them. The table has roughly 100,000 clones, about 89% seen once. The material was peripheral blood, obtained after pregnancy. The receptors were sampled from a female donor with multiple sclerosis, enrolled in a pregnancy study.

The chain is built from TRBV4-1 and TRBJ1-1; D is possibly TRBD1 (6 bases). The CDR3 is 13 residues long. CDR1 is MGHRA and CDR2 is YSYEKL in the germline V gene. The V end was cut by 3 bases, the J end by 4 bases, with 9 bases between. CDR3 residues: CASSQIQGTEAFF. Here the CDR3 DNA reads TGCGCCAGCAGCCAGATACAGGGCACTGAAGCTTTCTTT.

The J gene is TRBJ2-3, the V gene TRBV6-6, with D hard to call. Trimming pared 5 bases from V and 5 bases from J, leaving 8 bases between. Germline V gene sequence: CDR1 MNHNY, CDR2 SVGAGI (reference sequence). The CDR3 spans 12 residues. The CDR3 is CASSRTGDTQYF. In DNA, the CDR3 is TGTGCCAGCAGTCGCACTGGAGATACGCAGTATTTT.

The chain recombines TRBV9 with TRBJ2-2; perhaps TRBD2 as D (6 bases). V was trimmed by 3 bases and J by 2 bases, leaving 17 bases between them. Germline CDR1 reads SGDLS; CDR2 reads YYNGEE. This CDR3 region has 17 residues. CDR3 loop: CASSESRDFSNTGELFF. CDR3 coding DNA: TGTGCCAGCAGCGAGAGCAGGGACTTCTCTAACACCGGGGAGCTGTTTTTT.

The chain recombines TRBV7-3 with TRBJ2-7; D possibly corresponds to TRBD2 (5 bases). Trimming shortened V by 2 bases and J by 0 bases, and 8 bases separated the two germline ends. CDR3 length: 14 amino acids. CDR1 is SGHTA, CDR2 FQGTGA, per germline. The CDR3, as DNA: TGTGCCAGCAGCTTAGTGGGGAGCTCCTACGAGCAGTACTTC. Encoded protein: CASSLVGSSYEQYF.

This chain joins TRBV7-8 and TRBJ1-2; D is undetermined. V was shortened by 5 bases and J by 8 bases, with 15 bases between the two germline ends. The CDR3 extends over 13 amino acids. Germline V gene data show CDR1 as SGHVS and CDR2 as FQNEAQ. The CDR3 sequence: CASSPSPQGGYTF. DNA of the CDR3: TGTGCCAGCAGCCCTAGCCCCCAAGGGGGCTACACCTTC.

J is TRBJ1-2 and V is TRBV5-1; a weak D match, TRBD1 (5 bases). Germline lookup yields CDR1 SGHRS and CDR2 YFSETQ. The CDR3 is 14 residues long. V lost 0 bases to trimming and J lost 3 bases, with 9 bases between them. CDR3 sequence: CASSLERGDYGYTF. The CDR3, as DNA: TGCGCCAGCAGCTTGGAAAGGGGCGACTATGGCTACACCTTC.

This clone was picked up one time. The DNA of the CDR3 is TGTGCCAGCAGCCCGAAATGGACAGGTCCCAACACCGAGCAGTACTTC. Protein: CASSPKWTGPNTEQYF. This sequence joins TRBV5-6 and TRBJ2-7, with 7 bases matching TRBD1. Germline CDR1 is SGHDT and CDR2 is YYEEEE. V lost 4 bases, J lost 6 bases, and 16 bases stayed unmatched. The CDR3 extends over 16 amino acids.

The rearrangement links TRBV9 to TRBJ2-3; TRBD2 aligns across 14 bases. Germline loops: CDR1 SGDLS, CDR2 YYNGEE. This CDR3 region has 18 residues. Trimming removed 4 bases from V and 0 bases from J; junction bases left unmatched: 7. This CDR3 is CASSHGTSGGTSTDTQYF. The CDR3 coding sequence is TGTGCCAGCAGCCATGGGACTAGCGGGGGAACTAGCACAGATACGCAGTATTTT. The variable domain in full, completed from reference TRBV9 and TRBJ2-3, reads DSGVTQTPKHLITATGQRVTLRCSPRSGDLSVYWYQQSLDQGLQFLIQYYNGEERAKGNILERFSAQQFPDLHSELNLSSLELGDSALYFCASSHGTSGGTSTDTQYFGPGTRLTVL.

Concerning this clone: Compared with germline, one end of the junction differs, possibly owing to a read error. V gene TRBV7-3 combines with J gene TRBJ2-7; TRBD2 matches at 9 bases. Germline CDR1 is SGHTA and CDR2 is FQGTGA. This CDR3 contains 14 residues. The CDR3 spells CASSAQAAGGTPIF. CDR3 nucleotide sequence: TGTGCCAGCAGCGCCCAGGCGGCGGGGGGGACACCCATCTTC.

The rearrangement joins TRBV5-1 to TRBJ2-2; TRBD2 matches 9 bases. The germline V gene encodes CDR1 SGHRS and CDR2 YFSETQ. V gave up 4 bases and J gave up 5 bases; unmatched junction bases: 9. This CDR3 region has 16 residues. The CDR3 DNA follows: TGCGCCAGCAGCCCCTCGGCGGGGGGGGAAACCGGGGAGCTGTTTTTT. Its translation is CASSPSAGGETGELFF.

The chain carries TRBV19 and TRBJ1-3; D perhaps matches TRBD1 (6 bases). Germline values: CDR1 LNHDA, CDR2 SQIVND (reference sequence). The CDR3 is 13 amino acids. The V gene lost 8 bases and the J gene lost 8 bases, with 16 bases spanning the gap. CDR3 protein: CASQDSTVDTIYF. The CDR3 DNA reads TGTGCCAGTCAGGACAGTACGGTCGACACCATATATTTT.

The rearrangement links TRBV2 to TRBJ2-7, with 8 bases identical to TRBD1. Germline lookup yields CDR1 SNHLY and CDR2 FYNNEI. The CDR3 length is 15 residues. Trimming took 0 bases from V and 13 from J; bases not matched to a gene: 14. CDR3 in amino acids: CASSEAAGGLENPYF. CDR3 DNA: TGTGCCAGCAGTGAAGCGGCAGGGGGCCTGGAGAACCCCTACTTC.

This chain links TRBV6-5 with TRBJ1-1; the D gene is possibly TRBD1 (6 bases). The CDR3 spans 14 residues. V dropped 5 bases and J dropped 1 base, with 11 bases sitting between them. Germline-derived CDR1 and CDR2 are MNHEY and SVGAGI. In DNA, the CDR3 is TGTGCCAGCAGTCTGGACAGAGCGAACACTGAAGCTTTCTTT. Translated, it gives CASSLDRANTEAFF.